This T cell receptor beta chain stems from a study of radiotherapy plus CTLA-4 blockade in lung cancer listed by TCRdb under 2018. As for the study more broadly: Among the enrolled patients, around 17% had an objective response, and about 29% reached disease control.

At the junction V is shortened by 4 bases and J by 1 base; bases outside the gene matches: 5. Looking up the germline V gene (reference sequence) yields CDR1 GTSNPN and CDR2 SVGIG. Taken from cysteine to phenylalanine, the CDR3 has 14 residues. Left in the record is the CDR3 DNA by itself, 42 bases read in frame from the first base. Library construction relied on the immunoSEQ multiplex PCR assay. The source is immuneACCESS, and TCRdb retained only in-frame sequences with V and J called. Part of the clones is not carried over; for the studies checked, unresolved V genes explain less than half of this, and the remainder is unexplained. This sample holds 60,000 to 70,000 clones; around 80% were observed only once. The biggest ten clones account for 10% of the sample. Findings and caveats that apply to the study as a whole: Early dynamic changes in blood T cell clones, together with increased serum interferon-beta after radiation, were reported as the strongest predictors of response. TCR clones derived from tumors expanded in peripheral blood after treatment with radiotherapy and ipilimumab.

Focal radiation therapy combined with CTLA-4 blockade (ipilimumab) was tested in patients with chemo-refractory metastatic non-small-cell lung cancer. For this clone: Its antigen target is currently unknown. No base-level quality is on record; no much larger clone is a single base apart.

The clonotype was recovered from a human donor with non-small cell lung cancer who had a complete response to radiotherapy plus ipilimumab. The chain employs TRBV30 and TRBJ1-1; TRBD1 fits 8 bases in the junction. The specimen was peripheral blood, collected from a patient treated with radiotherapy plus ipilimumab. CDR3 loop: CAWKGQGQNTEAFF. DNA sequence: TGTGCCTGGAAAGGACAGGGTCAGAACACTGAAGCTTTCTTT.